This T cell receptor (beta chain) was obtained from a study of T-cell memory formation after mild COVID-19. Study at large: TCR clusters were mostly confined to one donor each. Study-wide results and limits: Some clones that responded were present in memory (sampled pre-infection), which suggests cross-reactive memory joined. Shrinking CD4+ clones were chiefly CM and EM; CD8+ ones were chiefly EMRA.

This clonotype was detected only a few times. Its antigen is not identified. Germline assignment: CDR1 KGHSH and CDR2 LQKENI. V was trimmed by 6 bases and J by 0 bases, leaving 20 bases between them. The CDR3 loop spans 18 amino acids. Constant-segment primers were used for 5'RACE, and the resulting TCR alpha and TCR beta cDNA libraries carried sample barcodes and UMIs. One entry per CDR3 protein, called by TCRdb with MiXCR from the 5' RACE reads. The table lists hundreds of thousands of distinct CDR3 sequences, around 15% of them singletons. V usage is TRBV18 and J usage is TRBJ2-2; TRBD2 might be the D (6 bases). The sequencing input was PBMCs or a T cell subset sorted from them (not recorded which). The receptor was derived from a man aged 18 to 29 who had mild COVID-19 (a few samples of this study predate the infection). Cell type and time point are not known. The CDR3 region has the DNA TGTGCCAGCTCTCTGCGGGAAAGGACATACTCGAACACCGGGGAGCTGTTTTTT. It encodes CASSLRERTYSNTGELFF.